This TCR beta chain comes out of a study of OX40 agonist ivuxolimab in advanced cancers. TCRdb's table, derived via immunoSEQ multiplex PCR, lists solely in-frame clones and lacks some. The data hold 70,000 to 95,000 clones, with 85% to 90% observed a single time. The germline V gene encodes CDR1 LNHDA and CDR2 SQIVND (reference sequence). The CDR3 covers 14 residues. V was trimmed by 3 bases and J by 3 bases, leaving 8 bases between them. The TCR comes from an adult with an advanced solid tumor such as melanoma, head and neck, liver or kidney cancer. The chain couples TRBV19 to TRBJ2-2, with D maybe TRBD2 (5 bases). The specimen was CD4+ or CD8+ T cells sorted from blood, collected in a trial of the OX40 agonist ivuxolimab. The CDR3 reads CASSMSGYTGELFF. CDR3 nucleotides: TGTGCCAGTAGTATGTCGGGGTACACCGGGGAGCTGTTTTTT.